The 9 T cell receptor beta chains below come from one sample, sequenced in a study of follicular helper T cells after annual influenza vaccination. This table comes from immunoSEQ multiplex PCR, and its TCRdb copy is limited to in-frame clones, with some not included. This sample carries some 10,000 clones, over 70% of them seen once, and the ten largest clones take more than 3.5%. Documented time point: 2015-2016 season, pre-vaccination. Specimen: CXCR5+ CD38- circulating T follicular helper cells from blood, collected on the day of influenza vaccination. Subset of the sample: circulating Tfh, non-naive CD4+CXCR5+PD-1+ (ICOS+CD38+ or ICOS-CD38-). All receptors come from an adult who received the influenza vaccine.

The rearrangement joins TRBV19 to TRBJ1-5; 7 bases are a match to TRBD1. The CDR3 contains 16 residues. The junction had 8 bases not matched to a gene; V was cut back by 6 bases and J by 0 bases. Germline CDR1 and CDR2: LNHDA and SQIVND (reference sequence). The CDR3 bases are TGTGCCAGTAGCCCGGGGGCAGGGGGTAGCAATCAGCCCCAGCATTTT. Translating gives CASSPGAGGSNQPQHF. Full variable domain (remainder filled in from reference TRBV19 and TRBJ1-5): DGGITQSPKYLFRKEGQNVTLSCEQNLNHDAMYWYRQDPGQGLRLIYYSQIVNDFQKGDIAEGYSVSREKKESFPLTVTSAQKNPTAFYLCASSPGAGGSNQPQHFGDGTRLSIL.

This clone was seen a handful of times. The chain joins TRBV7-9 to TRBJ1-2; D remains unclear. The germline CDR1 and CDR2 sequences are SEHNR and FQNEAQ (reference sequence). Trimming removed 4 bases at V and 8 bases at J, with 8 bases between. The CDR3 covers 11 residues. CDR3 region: CASSSARGYTF. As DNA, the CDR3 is TGTGCCAGCAGCTCAGCGCGAGGCTACACCTTC.

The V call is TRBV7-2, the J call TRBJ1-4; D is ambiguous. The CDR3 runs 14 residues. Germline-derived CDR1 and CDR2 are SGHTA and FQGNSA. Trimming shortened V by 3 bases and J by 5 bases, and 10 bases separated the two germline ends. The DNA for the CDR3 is TGTGCCAGCAGCTTGGACCTCGGGAATGAAAAACTGTTTTTT. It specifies CASSLDLGNEKLFF.

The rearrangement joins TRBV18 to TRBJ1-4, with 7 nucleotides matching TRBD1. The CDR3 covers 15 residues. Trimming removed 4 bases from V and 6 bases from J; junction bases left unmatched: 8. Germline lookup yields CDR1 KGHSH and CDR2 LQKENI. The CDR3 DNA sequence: TGTGCCAGCTCACAAAACAGGGGAGCCGATGAAAAACTGTTTTTT. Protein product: CASSQNRGADEKLFF.

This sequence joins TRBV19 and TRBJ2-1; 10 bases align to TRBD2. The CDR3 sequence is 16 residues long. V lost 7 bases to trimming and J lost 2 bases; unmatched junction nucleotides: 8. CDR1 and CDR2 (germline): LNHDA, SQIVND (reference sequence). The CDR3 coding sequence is TGTGCCAGTACCCCCCGACTAGCGGGTACCTACAATGAGCAGTTCTTC. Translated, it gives CASTPRLAGTYNEQFF.

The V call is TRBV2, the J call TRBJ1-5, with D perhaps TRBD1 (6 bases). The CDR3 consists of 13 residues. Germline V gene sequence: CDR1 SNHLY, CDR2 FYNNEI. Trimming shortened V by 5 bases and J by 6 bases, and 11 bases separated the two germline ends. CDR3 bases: TGTGCCAGCAGTATCAGGGGAACTCAGCCCCAGCATTTT. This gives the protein CASSIRGTQPQHF.

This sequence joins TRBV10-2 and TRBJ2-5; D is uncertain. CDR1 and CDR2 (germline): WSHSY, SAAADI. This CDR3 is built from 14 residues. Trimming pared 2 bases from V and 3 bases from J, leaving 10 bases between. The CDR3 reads CASSEPPRKETQYF. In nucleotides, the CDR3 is TGCGCCAGCAGTGAGCCCCCCCGGAAAGAGACCCAGTACTTC.

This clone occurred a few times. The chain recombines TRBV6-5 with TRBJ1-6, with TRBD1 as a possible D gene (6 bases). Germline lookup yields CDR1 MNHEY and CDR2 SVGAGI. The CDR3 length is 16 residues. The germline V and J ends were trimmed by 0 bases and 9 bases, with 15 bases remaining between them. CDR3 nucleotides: TGTGCCAGCAGTTACTCGACGACAGGCTATGGTTCACCCCTCCACTTT. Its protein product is CASSYSTTGYGSPLHF.

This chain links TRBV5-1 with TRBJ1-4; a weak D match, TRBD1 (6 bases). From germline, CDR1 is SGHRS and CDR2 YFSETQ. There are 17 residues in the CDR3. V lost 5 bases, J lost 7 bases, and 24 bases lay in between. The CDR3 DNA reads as TGCGCCAGCAGTCGCACCGGACGGGGGCGTGGGGTTGAAAAACTGTTTTTT. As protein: CASSRTGRGRGVEKLFF.